This entry describes one T cell receptor beta chain. This clone was counted a few times. Its antigen has not been determined. No much larger clonotype is one base removed from it; base qualities were not supplied. Preparation of the library involved the immunoSEQ multiplex PCR assay. The deep sequencing platform assayed approximately 10^5 TCR templates per sample. Genomic DNA extracted from sorted T cells was the material used for TCRbeta CDR3 sequencing. From the authors' description of their analysis: Clonal analysis of TCRbeta CDR3 data was done in the R programming language. Alloreactive CD4+ and CD8+ clones were identified by comparing unstimulated samples to CFSE-low samples taken after the reaction. By matching sequences to the repertoires of sorted unstimulated Treg and non-Treg cells, each alloreactive CD4+ clone was assigned a regulatory or non-regulatory origin. The immuneACCESS repertoire file appears here via TCRdb, limited to in-frame rearrangements. These files lack a portion of the clones; in checked studies, under half of the deficit traces to unresolved V genes, and the cause of the others is not known. V and J calls and clone size are as listed in that table; D and trimming were resolved from the DNA. This sample comprises 85,000 to 130,000 clones, approximately 91% of them detected only once. The top ten clonotypes cover approximately 2.7% of the sample.

Sorted unstimulated T cells and proliferating T cells recovered from mixed lymphocyte reactions underwent TCRbeta CDR3 sequencing. Fresh whole blood from approximately 9 HLA-typed healthy donors was used to isolate PBMCs. From its cysteine to its phenylalanine, the CDR3 spans 13 amino acids. Kept here is only the CDR3 DNA, which spans 39 bases and is read in frame from base 1. Per the germline V gene (reference sequence), GTSNPN is the CDR1 and SVGIG is the CDR2. V loses 1 base of germline sequence and J loses 0 bases, and the interval between the two ends is 7 bases. The sample comes from a study of siplizumab effects on memory and regulatory T cells (dated by TCRdb to 2018 to 2020). For the study in its entirety: The study looked at the effect of siplizumab, an anti-CD2 antibody, on alloreactive T-cell subsets in allogeneic mixed lymphocyte reactions made from human PBMCs. What the work shows at the level of the full study, not this receptor alone: The cumulative frequency of alloreactive sequences traceable to unstimulated CD4+ memory T cells was significantly reduced by siplizumab. Unstimulated naive T cells appeared more diverse than memory T cells, and naive cells seemed to contribute substantially to the alloresponse. Because sequences at frequencies below about 10^-5 were poorly captured, only a minor fraction of alloreactive clones could be mapped back to unstimulated subsets. Among mappable alloreactive CD4+ clones, an average Treg-derived fraction of about 70% was observed with siplizumab, compared with approximately 26% in control reactions. For roughly 80-96% of proliferating CD4+ or CD8+ clones, no naive or memory phenotype could be assigned. Whether proliferating Tregs from siplizumab cultures actually had suppressive function was not functionally confirmed.

Sequencing was carried out using CD4+ T cells sorted from blood. The receptor comes from a human donor in good health. Some clones in this sample may be carry-over from other donors' samples. The sequence joins TRBV30 to TRBJ2-7; TRBD1 is perhaps the D gene, given 5 matching bases. The nucleotide sequence is given as TGTGCCTGGAGTGGGGGCCTCTCCTACGAGCAGTACTTC. Its protein is CAWSGGLSYEQYF.